Listed below are T cell receptor beta chains from one sample, sequenced in a study of T cell repertoires in cytomegalovirus infection. These receptors' targets are unknown. TCRdb re-derived calls from the reads in MiXCR, one entry per CDR3 protein. The sample lists some 940,000 distinct CDR3 sequences, roughly 30% occurring once. The sequencing used cultured CD8+ T cells from PBMCs, collected from culture after CMV antigen stimulation. These receptors all stem from a human donor in good health (CMV status not recorded). Some clones in this sample may be carry-over from other donors' samples. Each CDR3 is given with its conserved first and last residue. The order of the fields is D gene, J gene, clone size, V gene, CDR3 DNA, CDR3 protein. D genes are given only for firm matches. Clone size is shown for a subset of rows, as once, few, many or a class of expanded clone.

d_call: -; j_call: TRBJ2-1; clone_size: once; v_call: TRBV2; cdr3_nt: TGTGCCAGCCCTCTACGGGCAGGGACCTACAATGAGCAGTTCTTC; cdr3_aa: CASPLRAGTYNEQFF
d_call: -; j_call: TRBJ1-4; clone_size: -; v_call: TRBV20-1; cdr3_nt: TGCAGTGCCCCCGGACAAGAAAATGAAAAACTGTTTTTT; cdr3_aa: CSAPGQENEKLFF
d_call: TRBD2; j_call: TRBJ2-5; clone_size: -; v_call: TRBV7-9; cdr3_nt: TGTGCCAGCAGCCATCCTTGGACTAGCGGGGGTCAAGAGACCCAGTACTTC; cdr3_aa: CASSHPWTSGGQETQYF
d_call: -; j_call: TRBJ1-1; clone_size: once; v_call: TRBV6-2/TRBV6-3; cdr3_nt: TGTGCCAGCACGCTTTACTCGGCGGTGAACACTGAAGCTTTCTTT; cdr3_aa: CASTLYSAVNTEAFF
d_call: TRBD2; j_call: TRBJ2-1; clone_size: many; v_call: TRBV7-2; cdr3_nt: TGTGCCAGCAGCTTTGGGGGGGTAGGGAATGAGCAGTTCTTC; cdr3_aa: CASSFGGVGNEQFF
d_call: TRBD1; j_call: TRBJ1-1; clone_size: -; v_call: TRBV2; cdr3_nt: TGTGCCAGCAGTGAGACAGGGGGTCGGAACACTGAAGCTTTCTTT; cdr3_aa: CASSETGGRNTEAFF
d_call: -; j_call: TRBJ2-1; clone_size: -; v_call: TRBV5-5; cdr3_nt: TGTGCCAGCAGCTTTGGGGGTCCACTAGCTAGCTCCTACAATGAGCAGTTCTTC; cdr3_aa: CASSFGGPLASSYNEQFF
d_call: TRBD1; j_call: TRBJ1-1; clone_size: few; v_call: TRBV6-5; cdr3_nt: TGTGCCAGCAGTTCGCCGGGACAGGCGACGTTCGGAGAGGGGGGAAACACTGAAGCTTTCTTT; cdr3_aa: CASSSPGQATFGEGGNTEAFF
d_call: -; j_call: TRBJ2-1; clone_size: many; v_call: TRBV7-2; cdr3_nt: TGTGCCAGCAGCAGCACCGGGGGTATCTACAATGAGCAGTTCTTC; cdr3_aa: CASSSTGGIYNEQFF
d_call: -; j_call: TRBJ2-1; clone_size: few; v_call: TRBV4-2; cdr3_nt: TGTGCCAGCAGCCCAGGGGTCCGTCGGGCGGGGAGCTCCTACAATGAGCAGTTCTTC; cdr3_aa: CASSPGVRRAGSSYNEQFF
d_call: TRBD2; j_call: TRBJ2-3; clone_size: few; v_call: TRBV5-1; cdr3_nt: TGCGCCAGCAGCGCAACCCTAGCGGGGCACCCCACAGATACGCAGTATTTT; cdr3_aa: CASSATLAGHPTDTQYF
d_call: -; j_call: TRBJ2-2; clone_size: few; v_call: TRBV11-3; cdr3_nt: TGTGCCAGCAGCATACAGGGAGGCCCTCCCGGGGAGCTGTTTTTT; cdr3_aa: CASSIQGGPPGELFF
d_call: -; j_call: TRBJ1-2; clone_size: -; v_call: TRBV9; cdr3_nt: TGTGCCAGCAGCCTCCACATAAACTATGGCTACACCTTC; cdr3_aa: CASSLHINYGYTF
d_call: -; j_call: TRBJ1-5; clone_size: -; v_call: TRBV2; cdr3_nt: TGTGCCAGCAGCGACGGACGCAATCAGCCCCAGCATTTT; cdr3_aa: CASSDGRNQPQHF
d_call: TRBD1; j_call: TRBJ1-2; clone_size: few; v_call: TRBV27; cdr3_nt: TGTGCCAGCAGTTCCGGGACAGGGTTGGTCCTAGGCTACACCTTC; cdr3_aa: CASSSGTGLVLGYTF
d_call: -; j_call: TRBJ1-1; clone_size: many; v_call: TRBV6-1; cdr3_nt: TGTGCCAGCAGTGAACGCTGGGCAGGCGCTCTGAACACTGAAGCTTTCTTT; cdr3_aa: CASSERWAGALNTEAFF
d_call: -; j_call: TRBJ2-5; clone_size: few; v_call: TRBV19; cdr3_nt: TGTGCCAGTAGTATTGCGTCTGGGCCCCTAGAGACCCAGTACTTC; cdr3_aa: CASSIASGPLETQYF
d_call: TRBD2; j_call: TRBJ2-1; clone_size: -; v_call: TRBV7-2; cdr3_nt: TGTGCCAGCAGCTTGGGGGGGGGGCGGGCGGGGGGGAATGAGCAGTTCTTC; cdr3_aa: CASSLGGGRAGGNEQFF
d_call: -; j_call: TRBJ1-5; clone_size: many; v_call: TRBV7-8; cdr3_nt: TGTGCCAGCAGCTTAGGGAGGGGAATAACTCAGCCCCAGCATTTT; cdr3_aa: CASSLGRGITQPQHF
d_call: -; j_call: TRBJ2-3; clone_size: many; v_call: TRBV7-6; cdr3_nt: TGTGCCAGCAGCTTAGTGAGTGGAGGGACAGATACGCAGTATTTT; cdr3_aa: CASSLVSGGTDTQYF
d_call: -; j_call: TRBJ1-6; clone_size: few; v_call: TRBV6-6; cdr3_nt: TGTGCCAGCAGTTACTCCTCTTCACCCCTCCACTTT; cdr3_aa: CASSYSSSPLHF
d_call: TRBD1; j_call: TRBJ1-2; clone_size: many; v_call: TRBV7-8; cdr3_nt: TGTGCCAGCAGCTTAGGGACAGGGTCATCGTCGGGCTACACCTTC; cdr3_aa: CASSLGTGSSSGYTF
d_call: -; j_call: TRBJ2-5; clone_size: many; v_call: TRBV6-1; cdr3_nt: TGTGCCAGCAGGGGGCAAGAGACCCAGTACTTC; cdr3_aa: CASRGQETQYF
d_call: -; j_call: TRBJ2-2; clone_size: few; v_call: TRBV12-3/TRBV12-4; cdr3_nt: TGTGCCAGCACCTTTTCTGCCAGCACCGGGGAGCTGTTTTTT; cdr3_aa: CASTFSASTGELFF
d_call: TRBD1; j_call: TRBJ1-2; clone_size: -; v_call: TRBV5-1; cdr3_nt: TGCGCCAGCAGCGCTGACAGGGCTAATGGCTACACCTTC; cdr3_aa: CASSADRANGYTF
d_call: TRBD1; j_call: TRBJ1-6; clone_size: -; v_call: TRBV20-1; cdr3_nt: TGCAGTGCTACCCGGGACAGGGTCGGTTCACCCCTCCACTTT; cdr3_aa: CSATRDRVGSPLHF
d_call: TRBD2; j_call: TRBJ2-5; clone_size: many; v_call: TRBV7-2; cdr3_nt: TGTGCCAGCAGCTTAGGTAGCGGGGGGGTGCAAGAGACCCAGTACTTC; cdr3_aa: CASSLGSGGVQETQYF
d_call: -; j_call: TRBJ2-7; clone_size: few; v_call: TRBV4-1; cdr3_nt: TGCGCCAGCAGCCAAGTCGAGGACAGTTACGAGCAGTACTTC; cdr3_aa: CASSQVEDSYEQYF
d_call: TRBD1; j_call: TRBJ1-2; clone_size: few; v_call: TRBV5-6; cdr3_nt: TGTGCCAGCAGAACCGGGACAGGGGACTATGGCTACACCTTC; cdr3_aa: CASRTGTGDYGYTF
d_call: -; j_call: TRBJ2-7; clone_size: once; v_call: TRBV27; cdr3_nt: TGTGCCAGCAGTTTACGAGGACAATCCTACGAGCAGTACTTC; cdr3_aa: CASSLRGQSYEQYF
d_call: TRBD2; j_call: TRBJ2-3; clone_size: -; v_call: TRBV5-6; cdr3_nt: TGTGCCAGCAGTTTAGGGTCCCTAGCGGGGAATGTAGATACGCAGTATTTT; cdr3_aa: CASSLGSLAGNVDTQYF
d_call: TRBD1; j_call: TRBJ2-2; clone_size: once; v_call: TRBV6-5; cdr3_nt: TGTGCCAGCAGCCTCGGACAGGGTTATTTTGACACCGGGGAGCTGTTTTTT; cdr3_aa: CASSLGQGYFDTGELFF
d_call: -; j_call: TRBJ1-1; clone_size: -; v_call: TRBV12-3/TRBV12-4; cdr3_nt: TGTGCCAGCAGTCCCGACAGCTCCACTGAAGCTTTCTTT; cdr3_aa: CASSPDSSTEAFF
d_call: TRBD1; j_call: TRBJ2-1; clone_size: -; v_call: TRBV6-6; cdr3_nt: TGTGCCAGCAGTTGGGACAGGGGGCTCGATGAGCAGTTCTTC; cdr3_aa: CASSWDRGLDEQFF
d_call: -; j_call: TRBJ1-2; clone_size: -; v_call: TRBV20-1; cdr3_nt: TGCAGTGCTAGAGCTGGGACGGCTAACTATGGCTACACCTTC; cdr3_aa: CSARAGTANYGYTF
d_call: -; j_call: TRBJ1-1; clone_size: -; v_call: TRBV12-3/TRBV12-4; cdr3_nt: TGTGCCAGCAGTTTCTACGCTGAAGCTTTCTTT; cdr3_aa: CASSFYAEAFF
d_call: -; j_call: TRBJ2-5; clone_size: few; v_call: TRBV12-3/TRBV12-4; cdr3_nt: TGTGCCAGCAGTTTAGGGGCCAGGGAAGAGACCCAGTACTTC; cdr3_aa: CASSLGAREETQYF
d_call: TRBD2; j_call: TRBJ2-1; clone_size: few; v_call: TRBV12-3/TRBV12-4; cdr3_nt: TGTGCCAGCAGTAAGCGGGGAACCTACAATGAGCAGTTCTTC; cdr3_aa: CASSKRGTYNEQFF
d_call: TRBD2; j_call: TRBJ2-3; clone_size: -; v_call: TRBV15; cdr3_nt: TGTGCCACCAGCAGGCGGGGACTAGCGGGGGCAGATACGCAGTATTTT; cdr3_aa: CATSRRGLAGADTQYF
d_call: -; j_call: TRBJ2-3; clone_size: -; v_call: TRBV27; cdr3_nt: TGTGCCAGCACCCCCCCCTCATACGATACGCAGTATTTT; cdr3_aa: CASTPPSYDTQYF